The 9 T cell receptor beta chains below were found in one sample sequenced in a study of Graves' ophthalmopathy and Graves' hyperthyroidism. The authors amplified TCR beta CDR3 regions from RNA transcripts. Scientists carried out first-round RT-PCR using HTBI primers and then a second-round multiplex PCR. Using its own MiXCR run on the multiplex PCR reads, TCRdb lists one record per CDR3 protein. The data contain about 700,000 distinct CDR3 sequences, roughly 41% of them singletons. The sample consisted of peripheral blood. All receptors derive from an adult man with Graves' ophthalmopathy.

This clonotype was counted between two and nine times. The chain joins TRBV7-8 to TRBJ1-1; D is perhaps TRBD1 (6 bases). V lost 7 bases, J lost 6 bases, and 15 bases lay in between. Germline V gene lookup returns CDR1 SGHVS and CDR2 FQNEAQ. There are 13 residues in the CDR3. The CDR3 nucleotides are TGTGCCAGCAACCGTCTACAGGGATCTGAAGCTTTCTTT. It encodes CASNRLQGSEAFF.

The chain couples TRBV2 to TRBJ2-7; 7 positions agree with TRBD1. Germline lookup yields CDR1 SNHLY and CDR2 FYNNEI. CDR3 length equals 13 residues. V lost 7 bases, J lost 6 bases, and 9 bases stayed unmatched. The CDR3 nucleotides read TGTGCCAGCACCGATCAAGGGGGCTTCGAGCAGTACTTC. Its protein is CASTDQGGFEQYF.

This clonotype has a count of ten or more. This chain connects TRBV14 to TRBJ1-6; 7 bases are shared with TRBD1. The CDR3 consists of 16 residues. Looked up from germline, CDR1 is SGHDN and CDR2 is FVKESK. With 5 bases clipped from V and 7 bases from J, the junction kept 11 bases outside the gene matches. The CDR3 DNA follows: TGTGCCAGCAGCGAAAGACAGGGTTTGAGGAATTCACCCCTCCACTTT. This codes for CASSERQGLRNSPLHF.

This clonotype was recorded once. The rearrangement joins TRBV5-1 to TRBJ2-7; D unclear. Germline V gives CDR1 SGHRS, CDR2 YFSETQ. This CDR3 region has 15 residues. Trimming stripped 2 bases from V and 0 bases from J, with 12 bases between. The CDR3 nucleotides are TGCGCCAGCAGCTTTGATTGGACGAGCTCCTACGAGCAGTACTTC. Translation: CASSFDWTSSYEQYF. The whole variable domain, remainder taken from reference TRBV5-1 and TRBJ2-7, is KAGVTQTPRYLIKTRGQQVTLSCSPISGHRSVSWYQQTPGQGLQFLFEYFSETQRNKGNFPGRFSGRQFSNSRSEMNVSTLELGDSALYLCASSFDWTSSYEQYFGPGTRLTVT.

This chain connects TRBV20-1 to TRBJ2-5, with TRBD2 matching 11 bases. The germline gives CDR1 DFQATT, CDR2 SNEGSKA (reference sequence). Trimming removed 5 bases from V and 4 bases from J; junction bases left unmatched: 9. The CDR3 totals 15 residues. CDR3: CSARRSGRVIETQYF. The CDR3, as DNA: TGCAGTGCTCGGCGTAGCGGGAGGGTTATAGAGACCCAGTACTTC.

There are many counts of this clonotype. The chain combines TRBV15 with TRBJ1-4; maybe TRBD1 (5 bases). The CDR3 has 13 residues. Germline CDR1 reads LNHNV; CDR2 reads YYDKDF (reference sequence). V was clipped by 4 bases and J by 6 bases, with 9 bases between them. The CDR3 sequence: CATSKEGDEKLFF. CDR3 coding DNA: TGTGCCACCAGCAAGGAAGGGGATGAAAAACTGTTTTTT.

To note about this clonotype: A clone one base away is much larger, so this may be a read error. The chain recombines TRBV9 with TRBJ1-6; maybe TRBD1 (6 bases). This CDR3 has 17 residues. The germline V gene encodes CDR1 SGDLS and CDR2 YYNGEE. The CDR3 sequence is CASGLRSDRSYNSPLHF. The CDR3, as DNA: TGCGCCAGCGGCTTGAGATCTGACAGGTCCTATAATTCACCCCTCCACTTT. Filled out from reference TRBV9 and TRBJ1-6, the complete variable domain reads DSGVTQTPKHLITATGQRVTLRCSPRSGDLSVYWYQQSLDQGLQFLIQYYNGEERAKGNILERFSAQQFPDLHSELNLSSLELGDSALYFCASGLRSDRSYNSPLHFGNGTRLTVT.

There are a few counts of this clonotype. Written as DNA, the CDR3 is TGCAGTTCTATGAGGACAGGGGTGAACGAGCAGTACTTC. Encoded protein: CSSMRTGVNEQYF. The chain joins TRBV20-1 to TRBJ2-7; 9 nucleotides line up with TRBD1. Germline lookup yields CDR1 DFQATT and CDR2 SNEGSKA (reference sequence). V gave up 8 bases and J gave up 5 bases; unmatched junction bases: 10. The CDR3 loop spans 13 amino acids.

The chain has TRBV5-4 and TRBJ2-5; possibly TRBD1 for D (5 bases). In germline, CDR1 is SGHNT, CDR2 YYREEE (reference sequence). The CDR3 has 14 amino acids. Trimming took off 4 bases at V and 2 bases at J, with 12 bases between the two ends. The CDR3 region is CASSRDSLQETQYF. CDR3 in DNA: TGTGCCAGCAGCCGAGACAGTTTACAAGAGACCCAGTACTTC.